The 13 T cell receptor beta chains below come from one sample, sequenced in a study of identical twins. TCRdb redid the calling of the 5' RACE reads with MiXCR, one entry per CDR3 protein. The table has under 350,000 distinct CDR3 sequences, nearly 9.5% seen once. These data also featured in a second study, about yellow fever vaccine responses in identical twins.

Source material: CD8+ T cells sorted from blood. Receptors originate from a woman younger than 30 in good health.

Only a few counts were recorded for this clonotype. The rearrangement links TRBV29-1 to TRBJ2-2; D may be TRBD1 or TRBD2 (6 bases each). CDR3 length: 16 residues. Germline V gene lookup returns CDR1 SQVTM and CDR2 ANQGSEA. V was clipped by 2 bases and J by 4 bases, with 17 bases between them. The CDR3 DNA sequence: TGCAGCGTTGAAAGAAGGGGGAGGTCAGTCACCGGGGAGCTGTTTTTT. Translation: CSVERRGRSVTGELFF.

This clonotype showed up just a few times. J is TRBJ1-2 and V is TRBV30; possibly TRBD1 for D (6 bases). CDR3 length: 16 amino acids. The V gene's germline CDR1 is GTSNPN and CDR2 SVGIG (reference sequence). Trimming took 5 bases from V and 0 from J, leaving 19 bases between them. CDR3 sequence reads: CAWEVAQGPSNYGYTF. The CDR3 DNA follows: TGTGCCTGGGAGGTGGCACAGGGACCCTCTAACTATGGCTACACCTTC.

The sample holds a few counts of this clonotype. CDR3 DNA: TGTGCCAGCAGTGAAAGGAGGGTGGCCTACAATGAGCAGTTCTTC. Its protein product is CASSERRVAYNEQFF. V and J are TRBV6-1 and TRBJ2-1, with a tentative D call TRBD2 (6 bases). The CDR3 totals 15 residues. CDR1 and CDR2 (germline): MNHNS, SASEGT. The V and J ends lost 2 bases and 2 bases respectively, with 10 bases between them.

J is TRBJ2-5 and V is TRBV29-1, with 7 positions matching TRBD2. J was trimmed by 2 bases and V by 0 bases; bases with no gene match: 3. This CDR3 has 14 residues. Germline CDR1 and CDR2: SQVTM and ANQGSEA. CDR3 DNA: TGCAGCGTTGAAGAGCTGGGAGGGCAAGAGACCCAGTACTTC. Translating gives CSVEELGGQETQYF.

This clonotype was seen more than once but under ten times. The chain joins TRBV4-3 to TRBJ2-7; perhaps D is TRBD1 or TRBD2 (5 bases each). Trimming cost V 0 bases and J 3 bases, with 12 bases left between them. Germline lookup yields CDR1 LGHNA and CDR2 YSLEER. The CDR3 is 15 amino acids. The CDR3 sequence is CASSQDNGDGYEQYF. The CDR3 nucleotides are TGCGCCAGCAGCCAAGATAACGGGGACGGCTACGAGCAGTACTTC.

The table lists this clonotype with many counts. This sequence joins TRBV27 and TRBJ2-7, with 8 bases identical to TRBD2. V lost 6 bases to trimming and J lost 2 bases; unmatched junction nucleotides: 3. CDR1 and CDR2 (germline): MNHEY, SMNVEV (reference sequence). The CDR3 consists of 13 residues. The CDR3 spells CASSSGGAYEQYF. Written as DNA, the CDR3 is TGTGCCAGCAGCTCCGGGGGGGCCTACGAGCAGTACTTC.

This clonotype was found many times. The chain carries TRBV15 and TRBJ2-3; either TRBD1 or TRBD2 may fit D (5 bases each). V was cut by 1 base and J by 4 bases, with 12 bases left in between. This CDR3 comprises 15 residues. The germline CDR1 and CDR2 sequences are LNHNV and YYDKDF (reference sequence). The CDR3 region has the DNA TGTGCCACCAGCAGAGGGGTGTCGGGACCAGATACGCAGTATTTT. Residues: CATSRGVSGPDTQYF. The whole variable domain, remainder taken from reference TRBV15 and TRBJ2-3, is DAMVIQNPRYQVTQFGKPVTLSCSQTLNHNVMYWYQQKSSQAPKLLFHYYDKDFNNEADTPDNFQSRRPNTSFCFLDIRSPGLGDTAMYLCATSRGVSGPDTQYFGPGTRLTVL.

The rearrangement joins TRBV27 to TRBJ2-3; possible D gene TRBD2, 6 bases. CDR3 length: 11 amino acids. Germline V gives CDR1 MNHEY, CDR2 SMNVEV (reference sequence). Deletions cut 6 bases from V and 10 bases from J, with 11 bases between. The CDR3 DNA reads as TGTGCCAGCAGGGAGGGCTTGGCGCAGTATTTT. Encoded protein: CASREGLAQYF.

This clonotype turned up a few times. The J gene is TRBJ1-2, the V gene TRBV7-2, with no clear D. Germline lookup yields CDR1 SGHTA and CDR2 FQGNSA. V lost 0 bases, J lost 0 bases, and 11 bases lay in between. The CDR3 consists of 16 residues. The CDR3 loop reads CASSLAPRAPNYGYTF. CDR3 in DNA: TGTGCCAGCAGCTTAGCTCCGCGGGCCCCTAACTATGGCTACACCTTC.

The chain links TRBV6-1 to TRBJ2-1, with TRBD2 matching 8 bases. Germline CDR1 is MNHNS and CDR2 is SASEGT. CDR3 length: 15 amino acids. V lost 3 bases to trimming and J lost 5 bases; unmatched junction nucleotides: 6. As DNA, the CDR3 is TGTGCCAGCAGTGAGGCGGCTAGCGGGCACAATGAGCAGTTCTTC. This translates into CASSEAASGHNEQFF.

The table lists this clonotype with many counts. The J gene is TRBJ1-5, the V gene TRBV9; D is possibly TRBD1 (6 bases). Germline lookup yields CDR1 SGDLS and CDR2 YYNGEE. This CDR3 is built from 15 residues. The V gene lost 0 bases and the J gene lost 2 bases, with 9 bases spanning the gap. The CDR3 sequence: CASSVEGGRNQPQHF. The CDR3 nucleotides are TGTGCCAGCAGCGTAGAGGGGGGCCGCAATCAGCCCCAGCATTTT. Looking up the rest from reference TRBV9 and TRBJ1-5 gives the full variable domain: DSGVTQTPKHLITATGQRVTLRCSPRSGDLSVYWYQQSLDQGLQFLIQYYNGEERAKGNILERFSAQQFPDLHSELNLSSLELGDSALYFCASSVEGGRNQPQHFGDGTRLSIL.

The chain carries TRBV4-3 and TRBJ2-7; D remains ambiguous. Trimming stripped 0 bases from V and 4 bases from J, with 7 bases between. Germline values: CDR1 LGHNA, CDR2 YSLEER. The length of the CDR3 is 13 residues. The CDR3 nucleotides read TGCGCCAGCAGCCAAGATAGAATATACGAGCAGTACTTC. Translating it yields CASSQDRIYEQYF.

CDR3: CAFSFFPPGLAIYEQYF. CDR3 coding DNA: TGTGCCTTCAGTTTTTTTCCTCCCGGGCTAGCTATATACGAGCAGTACTTC. This rearrangement joins TRBV7-3 to TRBJ2-7; weak D call: TRBD2 (5 bases). V was trimmed by 11 bases and J by 4 bases, leaving 30 bases between them. This CDR3 comprises 17 residues. The germline gives CDR1 SGHTA, CDR2 FQGTGA.